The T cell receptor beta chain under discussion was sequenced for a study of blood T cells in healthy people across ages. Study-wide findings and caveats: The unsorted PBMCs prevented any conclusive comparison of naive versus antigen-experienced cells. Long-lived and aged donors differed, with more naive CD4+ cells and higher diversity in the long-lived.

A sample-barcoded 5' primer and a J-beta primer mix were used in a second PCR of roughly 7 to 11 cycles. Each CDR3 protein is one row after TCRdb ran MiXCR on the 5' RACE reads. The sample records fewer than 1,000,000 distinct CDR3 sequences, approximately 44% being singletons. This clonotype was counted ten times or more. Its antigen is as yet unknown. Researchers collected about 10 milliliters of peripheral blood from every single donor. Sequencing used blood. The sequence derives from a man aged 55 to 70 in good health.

The CDR3 region is CSAPPGDRGLLNTEAFF. The CDR3 coding sequence is TGCAGTGCTCCTCCGGGGGACAGGGGGCTTCTGAACACTGAAGCTTTCTTT. J is TRBJ1-1 and V is TRBV20-1; 12 nucleotides line up with TRBD1. V gave up 5 bases and J gave up 0 bases; unmatched junction bases: 10. The CDR3 spans 17 residues. Germline CDR1 and CDR2: DFQATT and SNEGSKA (reference sequence).